The clone carrying this T cell receptor beta chain was counted at least ten times. No antigen is known for it. Attachment of unique molecular identifiers was made to individual cDNA molecules. TCRdb passed the 5' RACE reads through MiXCR, listing each CDR3 protein once. The repertoire holds under 85,000 distinct CDR3 sequences, with about 15% as singletons. This specimen comes from a study of early T cells in non-severe SARS-CoV-2 infection. General study results and limits: Matching results from VDJdb favored anti-spike CD8 responses, leaving private and CD4 specificities undetected.

The trim removed 0 bases at V and 0 bases at J, leaving 0 bases unmatched. This CDR3 contains 16 residues. The V call is TRBV12-3 or TRBV12-4, the J call TRBJ2-1, with 9 bases identical to TRBD2. Sequenced material: whole blood, taken at baseline. The source of this sequence is an adult who was a healthcare worker with PCR-confirmed SARS-CoV-2 infection or an uninfected control (not recorded which). The CDR3 here is CASSLASGSSYNEQFF. The CDR3 DNA follows: TGTGCCAGCAGTTTAGCTAGCGGGAGCTCCTACAATGAGCAGTTCTTC.